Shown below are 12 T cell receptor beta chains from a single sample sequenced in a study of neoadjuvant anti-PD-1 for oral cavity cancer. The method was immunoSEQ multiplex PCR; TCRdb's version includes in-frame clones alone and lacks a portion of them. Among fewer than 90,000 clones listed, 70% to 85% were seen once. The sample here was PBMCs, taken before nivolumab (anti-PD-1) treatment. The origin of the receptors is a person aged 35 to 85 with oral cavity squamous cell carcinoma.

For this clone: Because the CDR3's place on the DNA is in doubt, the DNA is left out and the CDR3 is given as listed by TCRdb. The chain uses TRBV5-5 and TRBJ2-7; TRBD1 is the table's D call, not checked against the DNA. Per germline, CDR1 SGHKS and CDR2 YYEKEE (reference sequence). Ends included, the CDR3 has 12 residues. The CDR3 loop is CASSFGQGAHSF.

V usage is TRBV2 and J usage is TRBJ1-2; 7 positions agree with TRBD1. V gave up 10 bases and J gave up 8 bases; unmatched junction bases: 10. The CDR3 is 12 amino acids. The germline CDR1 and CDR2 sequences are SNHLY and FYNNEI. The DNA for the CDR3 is TGTGCCACCTCGACAGGGACCTACGGCTACACCTTC. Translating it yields CATSTGTYGYTF.

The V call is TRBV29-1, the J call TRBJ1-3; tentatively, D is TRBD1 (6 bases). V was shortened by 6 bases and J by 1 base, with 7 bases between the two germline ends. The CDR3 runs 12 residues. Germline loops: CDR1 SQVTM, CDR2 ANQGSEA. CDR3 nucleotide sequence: TGCAGCGTGACAGGTTCTGGAAACACCATATATTTT. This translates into CSVTGSGNTIYF.

DNA of the CDR3: TGCGCCAGCAGCCGGGACGAAGCTGGGGGCTACACCTTC. Translation: CASSRDEAGGYTF. J is TRBJ1-2 and V is TRBV5-1; TRBD1 might be the D (5 bases). Trimming left V 4 bases short and J 8 bases short, with 15 bases between. Germline CDR1 SGHRS, CDR2 YFSETQ. The CDR3 consists of 13 residues.

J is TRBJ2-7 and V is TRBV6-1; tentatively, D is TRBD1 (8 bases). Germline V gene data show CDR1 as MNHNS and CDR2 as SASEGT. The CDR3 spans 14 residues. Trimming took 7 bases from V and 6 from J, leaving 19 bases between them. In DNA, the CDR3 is TGTGCCAGCACCGAACGACAGGGGAGGGGCGAGCAGTACTTC. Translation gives CASTERQGRGEQYF.

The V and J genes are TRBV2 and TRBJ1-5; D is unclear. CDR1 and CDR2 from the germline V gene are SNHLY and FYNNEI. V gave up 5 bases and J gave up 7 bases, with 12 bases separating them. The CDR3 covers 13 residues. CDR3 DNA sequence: TGTGCCAGCAGTACCAATAATCGCCAGCCCCAGCATTTT. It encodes CASSTNNRQPQHF.

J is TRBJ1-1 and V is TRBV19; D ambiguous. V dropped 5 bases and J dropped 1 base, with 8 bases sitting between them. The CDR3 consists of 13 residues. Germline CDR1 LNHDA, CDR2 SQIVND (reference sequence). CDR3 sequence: CASSDLGNTEAFF. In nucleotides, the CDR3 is TGTGCCAGTAGTGACCTGGGGAACACTGAAGCTTTCTTT.

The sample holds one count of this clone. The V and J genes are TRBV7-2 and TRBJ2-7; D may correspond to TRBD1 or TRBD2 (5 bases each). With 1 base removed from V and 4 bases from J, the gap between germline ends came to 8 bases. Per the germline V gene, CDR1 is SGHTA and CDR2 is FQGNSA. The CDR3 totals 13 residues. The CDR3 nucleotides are TGTGCCAGCAGCTTAGACAGGAGGTACGAGCAGTACTTC. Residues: CASSLDRRYEQYF.

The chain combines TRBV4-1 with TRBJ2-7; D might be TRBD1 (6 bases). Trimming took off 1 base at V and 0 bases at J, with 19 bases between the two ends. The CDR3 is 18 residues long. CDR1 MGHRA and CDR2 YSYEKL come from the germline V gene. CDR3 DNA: TGCGCCAGCAGCCAAGCGTTCCTTCAGGGGCCCATCTCCTACGAGCAGTACTTC. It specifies CASSQAFLQGPISYEQYF.

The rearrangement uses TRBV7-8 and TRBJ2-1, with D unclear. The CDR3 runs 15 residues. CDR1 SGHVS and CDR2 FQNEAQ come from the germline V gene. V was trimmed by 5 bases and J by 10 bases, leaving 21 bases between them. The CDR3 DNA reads TGTGCCAGCAGCCCAATTATCGGCTCCTTAGGGGAGCAGTTCTTC. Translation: CASSPIIGSLGEQFF.

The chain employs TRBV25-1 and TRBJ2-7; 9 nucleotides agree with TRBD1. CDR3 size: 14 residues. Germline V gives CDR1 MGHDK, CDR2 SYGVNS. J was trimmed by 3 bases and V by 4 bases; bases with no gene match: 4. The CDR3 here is CASSVTGGDYEQYF. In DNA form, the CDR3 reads TGTGCCAGCAGTGTCACAGGGGGCGACTACGAGCAGTACTTC.

CDR3 nucleotide sequence: TGTGCCAGCAGTTTTGCGCAGGGGATGGGTAAGCAGTACTTC. As protein: CASSFAQGMGKQYF. The rearrangement uses TRBV27 and TRBJ2-7, with a tentative D call TRBD1 (6 bases). This CDR3 is 14 amino acids long. Germline CDR1 reads MNHEY; CDR2 reads SMNVEV (reference sequence). V was pared by 3 bases and J by 8 bases, with 17 bases between.